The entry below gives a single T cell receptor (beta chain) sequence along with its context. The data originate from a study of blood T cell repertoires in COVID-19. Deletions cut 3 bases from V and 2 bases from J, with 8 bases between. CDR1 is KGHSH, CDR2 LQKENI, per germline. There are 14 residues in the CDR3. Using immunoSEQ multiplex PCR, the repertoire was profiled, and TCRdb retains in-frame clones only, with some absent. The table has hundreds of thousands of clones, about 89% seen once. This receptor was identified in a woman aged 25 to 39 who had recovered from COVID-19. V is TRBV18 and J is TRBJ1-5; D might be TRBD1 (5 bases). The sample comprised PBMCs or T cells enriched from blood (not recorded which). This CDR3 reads CASSPQGGNQPQHF. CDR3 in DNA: TGTGCCAGCTCACCCCAGGGTGGCAATCAGCCCCAGCATTTT.